The clone carrying this T cell receptor beta chain was counted only a few times. Its antigen is as yet unknown. This specimen comes from a study of beta chain features in type 1 diabetes. This CDR3 region has 16 residues. Germline V gene sequence: CDR1 SGHTA, CDR2 FQGNSA. The V and J ends lost 4 bases and 3 bases, in that order; junction bases with no gene match: 9. Findings and caveats of the study: TCRB CDR3s from Type 1 diabetes patients were moderately but significantly shorter in all four CD4+ subsets. VDJ junctions in type 1 diabetes patients carried more deletions and fewer insertions.

The whole isolated RNA underwent reverse transcription, so sequencing captured expressed TCRB transcripts. This table comes from immunoSEQ multiplex PCR, and its TCRdb copy is limited to in-frame clones, with some not included. The sample holds around 710,000 clones, around 12% seen once. Material: naive CD4+ T cells from blood. The chain employs TRBV7-2 and TRBJ2-7; 10 bases map to TRBD2. The TCR comes from a man aged 25-40 years with type 1 diabetes. CDR3 residues: CASSSTGAGGFYEQYF. In nucleotides, the CDR3 is TGTGCCAGCAGCTCCACGGGAGCGGGGGGGTTCTACGAGCAGTACTTC.